The TCR beta chain under discussion was sequenced for a study of glioma-infiltrating T cells. Broader study findings: Tissue and blood shared very few CDR3 sequences. Gliomas, especially low-grade, showed above-expected tissue-blood divergence; non-neoplastic patients showed below.

The CDR3 contains 17 residues. Germline V gives CDR1 SEHNR, CDR2 FQNEAQ (reference sequence). The iRepertoire nested amplicon-rescue multiplex PCR amplified TCR alpha and beta CDR3s from RNA. One-step reverse transcription and amplification started from approximately 100-400 ng of tissue mRNA or PBMC total RNA. TCRdb processed the multiplex PCR reads anew with MiXCR; each CDR3 protein has one entry. Of about 130,000 distinct CDR3 sequences in the sample, more than 20% are singletons; the top ten hold 25% to 30%. Of note for this clonotype: Its antigen is unidentified. A much larger clone is a single base away; this may be a read error.

Specimen: glioma tissue, nonneoplastic brain tissue, or PBMCs (not recorded which). This sequence originates from a human donor with low-grade glioma or glioblastoma, undergoing nonglioma brain surgery, or in good health (not recorded which). The chain combines TRBV7-9 with TRBJ2-3; 9 bases match TRBD1. As DNA, the CDR3 is TGTGCCTGCAGCTTCTCCGTGAGACAGGGGGGCACAGATACGCAGTATTTT. Translated, it gives CACSFSVRQGGTDTQYF.